The 23 T cell receptor beta chains below were found in one sample sequenced in a study of TIL therapy for anti-PD-1-resistant metastatic lung cancer. The sample's time point: pre-treatment sample, taken before nivolumab and TIL therapy. Sequencing used immunoSEQ v3. Clones were read by immunoSEQ multiplex PCR, and TCRdb kept only the in-frame ones, dropping some. The table lists 50,000 or so clones, around 79% of them singletons, with under 5.5% in the top ten. The sequencing here drew on blood, taken at baseline. The receptor set was obtained from a woman aged 30-85 years with non-small cell lung cancer.

This rearrangement joins TRBV6-5 to TRBJ1-1; D is ambiguous. The CDR3 extends over 14 amino acids. V lost 4 bases, J lost 1 base, and 10 bases lay in between. The germline CDR1 and CDR2 sequences are MNHEY and SVGAGI. In nucleotides, the CDR3 is TGTGCCAGCAGTTGGGGAGGAAGGAACACTGAAGCTTTCTTT. Translation: CASSWGGRNTEAFF.

The V and J genes are TRBV7-6 and TRBJ2-1; 7 nucleotides line up with TRBD2. Germline trimming cut 0 bases from V and 6 bases from J; bases unmatched to any gene: 11. There are 17 residues in the CDR3. CDR1 is SGHVS and CDR2 is FNYEAQ in the germline V gene. In nucleotides, the CDR3 is TGTGCCAGCAGCTTAGCGGGGAGGGTGGCCGTGGGCAATGAGCAGTTCTTC. Protein sequence: CASSLAGRVAVGNEQFF.

This chain joins TRBV19 and TRBJ2-1; TRBD1 aligns across 7 bases. In germline, CDR1 is LNHDA, CDR2 SQIVND (reference sequence). V gave up 3 bases and J gave up 4 bases; unmatched junction bases: 6. The CDR3 has 15 residues. The CDR3 DNA reads as TGTGCCAGTAGTATGGGCCAGGGGGAATACAATGAGCAGTTCTTC. Its translation is CASSMGQGEYNEQFF.

The chain is built from TRBV10-3 and TRBJ2-4; a possible D gene is TRBD2 (6 bases). The V gene lost 7 bases and the J gene lost 1 base, with 14 bases spanning the gap. Germline loops: CDR1 ENHRY, CDR2 SYGVKD. This CDR3 contains 15 residues. DNA for the CDR3: TGTGCCATCAAAGGAGGGGCGATGGCCAAAAACATTCAGTACTTC. Its translation is CAIKGGAMAKNIQYF.

This clone was found once. The V gene is TRBV9, the J gene TRBJ1-1; D ambiguous. The CDR3 loop spans 16 amino acids. The V gene's germline CDR1 is SGDLS and CDR2 YYNGEE. Deletions cut 0 bases from V and 1 base from J, with 13 bases between. The CDR3 sequence: CASSVESTAWNTEAFF. As DNA, the CDR3 is TGTGCCAGCAGCGTAGAGTCGACCGCCTGGAACACTGAAGCTTTCTTT.

This clone was recorded once. The chain uses TRBV5-1 and TRBJ2-6; D is unresolved. Germline loops: CDR1 SGHRS, CDR2 YFSETQ. With 7 bases removed from V and 8 bases from J, the gap between germline ends came to 10 bases. The CDR3 is 12 amino acids. The CDR3 coding sequence is TGCGCCAGCGGTCTATCCCCCAACGTCCTGACTTTC. Encoded protein: CASGLSPNVLTF.

The rearrangement links TRBV11-3 to TRBJ2-1; D gene ambiguous. V was trimmed by 0 bases and J by 9 bases, leaving 9 bases between them. CDR1 is SGHNT and CDR2 is YENEEA in the germline V gene. The CDR3 spans 13 residues. The CDR3 DNA reads TGTGCCAGCAGCTTAGATCAGCGAGGTGAGCAGTTCTTC. Translating gives CASSLDQRGEQFF.

J is TRBJ2-1 and V is TRBV28; D is ambiguous. CDR3 length: 16 amino acids. The V gene's germline CDR1 is MDHEN and CDR2 SYDVKM. Trimming took 3 bases from V and 9 from J, leaving 21 bases between them. This CDR3 reads CASSLNPIISFGEQFF. As DNA, the CDR3 is TGTGCCAGCAGTTTGAATCCTATAATCTCATTCGGTGAGCAGTTCTTC. Full variable domain (outside the CDR3, taken from reference TRBV28 and TRBJ2-1): DVKVTQSSRYLVKRTGEKVFLECVQDMDHENMFWYRQDPGLGLRLIYFSYDVKMKEKGDIPEGYSVSREKKERFSLILESASTNQTSMYLCASSLNPIISFGEQFFGPGTRLTVL.

The V gene is TRBV9, the J gene TRBJ2-4; D is possibly TRBD1 (7 bases). The germline gives CDR1 SGDLS, CDR2 YYNGEE. Trimming took off 4 bases at V and 8 bases at J, with 16 bases between the two ends. This CDR3 spans 14 amino acids. The DNA for the CDR3 is TGTGCCAGCAGCCCGGAGGGGGCGCTTGACATTCAGTACTTC. This gives the protein CASSPEGALDIQYF.

This chain uses TRBV6-5 with TRBJ2-1; 8 positions match TRBD2. V dropped 5 bases and J dropped 9; count of bases not matched to a gene: 9. The CDR3 sequence is 14 residues long. The germline CDR1 and CDR2 sequences are MNHEY and SVGAGI. The CDR3 coding sequence is TGTGCCAGCAGTATGGGGACTAGAGTTGGTGAGCAGTTCTTC. Its translation is CASSMGTRVGEQFF.

The chain carries TRBV10-2 and TRBJ1-2; no definite D call. Germline V CDR1 and CDR2: WSHSY, SAAADI. The CDR3 is 16 amino acids. With 0 bases removed from V and 4 bases from J, the gap between germline ends came to 15 bases. The CDR3 DNA sequence: TGCGCCAGCAGTGAGTCCCCCCGGCAACTAGGCTATGGCTACACCTTC. Translating it yields CASSESPRQLGYGYTF.

This clone is a singleton in its sample. The J gene is TRBJ2-5, the V gene TRBV5-5, with 7 bases fitting TRBD1. Germline CDR1 and CDR2: SGHKS and YYEKEE (reference sequence). Germline trimming cut 3 bases from V and 1 base from J; bases unmatched to any gene: 3. This CDR3 has 14 amino acids. This chain's CDR3 is CASSSGQIQETQYF. CDR3 sequence (DNA): TGTGCCAGCAGCTCGGGACAGATCCAAGAGACCCAGTACTTC.

This clone was found a few times. This chain links TRBV11-2 with TRBJ1-6; D is undetermined. Germline V gene sequence: CDR1 SGHAT, CDR2 FQNNGV. The ends were cut back, 0 bases at V and 5 bases at J, with 5 bases in the middle. This CDR3 comprises 14 residues. The CDR3 coding sequence is TGTGCCAGCAGCTTAGAGTGGGATAATTCACCCCTCCACTTT. Its translation: CASSLEWDNSPLHF.

V and J are TRBV7-9 and TRBJ2-5, with 7 nucleotides matching TRBD1. V was clipped by 5 bases and J by 4 bases; unmatched bases: 10. The CDR3 runs to 15 residues. Germline CDR1 and CDR2: SEHNR and FQNEAQ (reference sequence). For the CDR3, the DNA is TGTGCCAGCAGCAGTGACAGGGTAGGACGAGAGACCCAGTACTTC. This sequence encodes CASSSDRVGRETQYF. Variable domain in full (rest from reference TRBV7-9 and TRBJ2-5): DTGVSQNPRHKITKRGQNVTFRCDPISEHNRLYWYRQTLGQGPEFLTYFQNEAQLEKSRLLSDRFSAERPKGSFSTLEIQRTEQGDSAMYLCASSSDRVGRETQYFGPGTRLLVL.

The chain links TRBV18 to TRBJ2-7; 8 bases are a match to TRBD1. Germline V gene sequence: CDR1 KGHSH, CDR2 LQKENI. This CDR3 is 14 amino acids long. V was clipped by 2 bases and J by 2 bases; unmatched bases: 2. The CDR3 here is CASSPGTGAYEQYF. CDR3 nucleotides: TGTGCCAGCTCACCAGGGACAGGAGCCTACGAGCAGTACTTC. Variable domain in full (rest from reference TRBV18 and TRBJ2-7): NAGVMQNPRHLVRRRGQEARLRCSPMKGHSHVYWYRQLPEEGLKFMVYLQKENIIDESGMPKERFSAEFPKEGPSILRIQQVVRGDSAAYFCASSPGTGAYEQYFGPGTRLTVT.

This chain connects TRBV5-1 to TRBJ2-1; D might be TRBD1 or TRBD2, each matching 5 bases. The CDR3 covers 16 residues. V dropped 7 bases and J dropped 0 bases, with 17 bases sitting between them. CDR1 and CDR2 (germline): SGHRS, YFSETQ. CDR3 in DNA: TGCGCCAGCGGGTCAGGGACGGTAAGCTCCTACAATGAGCAGTTCTTC. It yields the protein CASGSGTVSSYNEQFF.

The chain links TRBV10-1 to TRBJ1-1; D is ambiguous. The CDR3 totals 15 residues. Per the germline V gene, CDR1 is WNHNN and CDR2 is SYGVQD (reference sequence). The germline V and J ends were trimmed by 6 bases and 3 bases, with 17 bases remaining between them. The CDR3 coding sequence is TGCGCCAGCAGCTCCTCCAGAGGTGGGGACACTGAAGCTTTCTTT. It yields the protein CASSSSRGGDTEAFF.

The V gene is TRBV20-1, the J gene TRBJ2-7; D remains unclear. Trimming took off 2 bases at V and 5 bases at J, with 7 bases between the two ends. CDR1 and CDR2 from the germline V gene are DFQATT and SNEGSKA (reference sequence). The CDR3 is made up of 11 amino acids. In DNA, the CDR3 is TGCAGTGCTAGAATCCGCGACGAGCAGTACTTC. Its protein product is CSARIRDEQYF.

The rearrangement uses TRBV7-9 and TRBJ2-3, with 8 nucleotides matching TRBD2. In germline, CDR1 is SEHNR, CDR2 FQNEAQ (reference sequence). The ends lost 5 bases at V and 5 bases at J; junction bases unmatched: 6. The CDR3 runs to 14 residues. As DNA, the CDR3 is TGTGCCAGCAGCGGTAGCGGGGTTCGAGATACGCAGTATTTT. Translated: CASSGSGVRDTQYF.

This clone was seen once. This chain uses TRBV6-6 with TRBJ1-2; D possibly corresponds to TRBD1 (5 bases). V shed 7 bases and J shed 1 base, with 10 bases lying between them. Germline V CDR1 and CDR2: MNHNY, SVGAGI (reference sequence). This CDR3 is built from 13 residues. This CDR3 reads CASMGQNNYGYTF. The CDR3 region has the DNA TGTGCCAGCATGGGGCAGAATAACTATGGCTACACCTTC.

In its sample, this clone was seen a few times. The chain has TRBV10-1 and TRBJ2-3; D is uncertain. Germline V gene sequence: CDR1 WNHNN, CDR2 SYGVQD (reference sequence). There are 16 residues in the CDR3. Trimming cost V 3 bases and J 0 bases, with 13 bases left between them. The CDR3 DNA reads as TGCGCCAGCAGTGAACGGCGGACGACTAGCACAGATACGCAGTATTTT. Encoded protein: CASSERRTTSTDTQYF.

In the case of this clone: Additional DNA sequences in this sample encode the identical CDR3. The V gene is TRBV27, the J gene TRBJ2-6; no reliable D call. Germline CDR1 is MNHEY and CDR2 is SMNVEV (reference sequence). This CDR3 has 13 residues. V gave up 0 bases and J gave up 4 bases, with 1 base separating them. Here the CDR3 reads CASSLSGANVLTF. The CDR3 DNA reads as TGTGCCAGCAGTTTATCCGGGGCCAACGTCCTGACTTTC. Using reference TRBV27 and TRBJ2-6 for the parts outside the CDR3, the full variable domain is EAQVTQNPRYLITVTGKKLTVTCSQNMNHEYMSWYRQDPGLGLRQIYYSMNVEVTDKGDVPEGYKVSRKEKRNFPLILESPSPNQTSLYFCASSLSGANVLTFGAGSRLTVL.

The chain uses TRBV5-8 and TRBJ1-5; D is unresolved. CDR1 and CDR2 (germline): SGHTS, YDEGEE. V was cut by 0 bases and J by 5 bases, with 3 bases left in between. This CDR3 is built from 12 residues. The chain's CDR3 is CASSLGYQPQHF. The CDR3 DNA reads as TGTGCCAGCAGCTTGGGGTATCAGCCCCAGCATTTT.